The present T cell receptor (beta chain) was sequenced within a study of identical twins. TCRdb reprocessed the 5' RACE reads with MiXCR, giving one entry per CDR3 protein. Found here are 540,000 or so distinct CDR3 sequences, 20% to 25% of them singletons; the top ten hold around 0.47%. General study results and limits: Where beta out-of-frame sequences were concerned, excess twin sharing was weaker. Monozygotic twin pairs showed more out-of-frame TCR alpha sharing than models estimated.

In germline, CDR1 is SNHLY, CDR2 FYNNEI. V lost 0 bases and J 3 bases, leaving 7 bases between the germline ends. CDR3 size: 14 residues. Each donor (without exception) was a healthy Caucasian. This clonotype was counted only a few times. Its matching antigen is unknown. This sample also belongs to another study, concerning yellow fever vaccine responses in identical twins. Per that paper: Vaccine-induced T cell responses in twins were reportedly observed to appear partly convergent, partly personalized.

The chain links TRBV2 to TRBJ2-3; the D is unclear. The sample consisted of CD4+ T cells sorted from blood. This receptor was taken from a woman younger than 35 in good health. The CDR3 nucleotides are TGTGCCAGCAGTGAAGCGCAAGAGACAGATACGCAGTATTTT. Protein: CASSEAQETDTQYF.